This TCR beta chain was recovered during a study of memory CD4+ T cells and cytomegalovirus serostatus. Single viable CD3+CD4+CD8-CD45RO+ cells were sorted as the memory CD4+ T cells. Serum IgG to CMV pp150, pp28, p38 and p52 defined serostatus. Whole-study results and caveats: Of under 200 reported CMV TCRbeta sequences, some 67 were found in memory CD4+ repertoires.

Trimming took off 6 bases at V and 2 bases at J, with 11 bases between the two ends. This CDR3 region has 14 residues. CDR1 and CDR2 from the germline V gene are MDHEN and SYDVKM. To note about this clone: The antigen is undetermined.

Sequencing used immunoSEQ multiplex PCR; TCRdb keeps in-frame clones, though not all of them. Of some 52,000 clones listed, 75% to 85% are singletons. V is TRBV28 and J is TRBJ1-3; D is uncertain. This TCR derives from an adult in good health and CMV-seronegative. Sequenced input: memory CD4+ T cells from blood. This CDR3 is CASSHGEAGNTIYF. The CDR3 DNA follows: TGTGCCAGCAGCCATGGGGAGGCTGGAAACACCATATATTTT.